These 12 T cell receptor beta chains were all obtained from the same sample, sequenced in a study of cytomegalovirus exposure and HLA in healthy donors (dated by TCRdb to about 2017). Library prep was done by the immunoSEQ multiplex PCR assay. For the multiplex PCR, a mixture combining 60 forward primers for TCR Vbeta segments and 13 reverse primers for TCR Jbeta segments was used. This is the immuneACCESS table as TCRdb keeps it, with only in-frame sequences that have V and J called. A part of the clones is gone; compared with another copy, unresolved V genes explain less than half, and the rest is unexplained. The sample contains under 200,000 clones, 77% of them found a single time. The top ten hold more than 1.1% of the sample. Specimen: PBMCs. These receptors all come from a woman under 40 in good health and CMV-seronegative.

Here the CDR3 reads CASSPTELNTEAFF. The CDR3 DNA reads as TGCGCCAGCAGCCCAACTGAACTGAACACTGAAGCTTTCTTT. The V gene is TRBV4-1, the J gene TRBJ1-1, with unresolved D. The V gene's germline CDR1 is MGHRA and CDR2 YSYEKL. The CDR3 has 14 residues. Trimming removed 4 bases at V and 0 bases at J, with 9 bases between.

The genes are TRBV30 and TRBJ2-5; the D gene is possibly TRBD2 (6 bases). The CDR3 has 15 residues. The V and J ends lost 0 bases and 3 bases respectively, with 14 bases between them. Germline values: CDR1 GTSNPN, CDR2 SVGIG (reference sequence). CDR3 region: CAWSVGPRREETQYF. The CDR3, as DNA: TGTGCCTGGAGTGTAGGCCCCCGGAGGGAAGAGACCCAGTACTTC.

The chain combines TRBV18 with TRBJ2-3, with D perhaps TRBD2 (6 bases). Between the trimmed V and J ends, which lost 1 base and 5 bases, there was a span of 13 bases. There are 15 residues in the CDR3. Germline values: CDR1 KGHSH, CDR2 LQKENI. In nucleotides, the CDR3 is TGTGCCAGCTCACCACGGGTGAACGGGGGAGATACGCAGTATTTT. Encoded protein: CASSPRVNGGDTQYF.

This chain links TRBV28 with TRBJ1-6; D remains unclear. The CDR3 has 16 amino acids. The V gene lost 4 bases and the J gene lost 0 bases, with 10 bases spanning the gap. The germline V gene has CDR1 MDHEN and CDR2 SYDVKM. As DNA, the CDR3 is TGTGCCAGCAGTTCCACGGGGAGCTCCTATAATTCACCCCTCCACTTT. It is translated as CASSSTGSSYNSPLHF.

The genes are TRBV11-2 and TRBJ1-1; unclear D gene. Germline CDR1 is SGHAT and CDR2 is FQNNGV. The CDR3 contains 13 residues. The germline V and J ends were trimmed by 2 bases and 4 bases, with 8 bases remaining between them. The CDR3 sequence: CASSLFRGTEAFF. CDR3 nucleotides: TGTGCCAGCAGCTTATTCCGGGGCACTGAAGCTTTCTTT.

There are a few counts of this clone. This chain uses TRBV11-3 with TRBJ2-1, with 10 bases aligning to TRBD1. This CDR3 is built from 19 residues. Germline V gene lookup returns CDR1 SGHNT and CDR2 YENEEA. Losses at the gene ends were 5 bases for V and 0 bases for J; bases not matched to a gene: 13. The CDR3 sequence: CASSPGTGAKSGSYNEQFF. CDR3 bases: TGTGCCAGCAGCCCCGGGACAGGGGCTAAGTCCGGCTCCTACAATGAGCAGTTCTTC.

V usage is TRBV11-1 and J usage is TRBJ2-5; 8 bases map to TRBD1. Matching the DNA end better, TRBJ2-7 makes the J call doubtful. CDR1 is SGHAT, CDR2 FQDESV, per germline (reference sequence). This CDR3 is 15 amino acids long. CDR3 amino acids: CASSSWTGNLDEQYF. The CDR3 coding sequence is TGTGCCAGCAGCTCCTGGACAGGGAATCTCGACGAGCAGTACTTC.

This clone was recorded only once. In nucleotides, the CDR3 is TGCGCCAGCAGCCCGATAGCCGTCCCAACTAATGAAAAACTGTTTTTT. Translated, it gives CASSPIAVPTNEKLFF. The J gene is TRBJ1-4, the V gene TRBV5-1; D gene ambiguous. The CDR3 has 16 residues. CDR1 SGHRS and CDR2 YFSETQ come from the germline V gene. Trimming removed 4 bases from V and 0 bases from J, with 13 bases in between.

This sequence joins TRBV18 and TRBJ1-1; D remains unclear. Germline loops: CDR1 KGHSH, CDR2 LQKENI. V lost 6 bases and J lost 5, with 22 bases in between. This CDR3 is 16 amino acids long. The CDR3 DNA reads TGTGCCAGCTCCACCGGGGAGGCGGGTCCGGGGACTGAAGCTTTCTTT. Its translation is CASSTGEAGPGTEAFF.

This clone has a single count. The chain carries TRBV4-1 and TRBJ2-1, with 7 bases identical to TRBD1. CDR1 MGHRA and CDR2 YSYEKL come from the germline V gene. The ends lost 0 bases at V and 2 bases at J; junction bases unmatched: 4. The CDR3 runs to 16 residues. The chain's CDR3 is CASSQEVTGTYNEQFF. In DNA, the CDR3 is TGCGCCAGCAGCCAAGAGGTGACAGGGACCTACAATGAGCAGTTCTTC.

The chain combines TRBV5-1 with TRBJ1-1; TRBD1 aligns across 7 bases. This CDR3 has 15 residues. The junction had 7 bases not matched to a gene; V was cut back by 3 bases and J by 2 bases. Germline assignment: CDR1 SGHRS and CDR2 YFSETQ. The CDR3 DNA reads TGCGCCAGCAGCTGGGACAGTCTAACTAACACTGAAGCTTTCTTT. Amino acids: CASSWDSLTNTEAFF.

The chain uses TRBV11-1 and TRBJ2-1, with 7 bases that match TRBD1. Germline V gene data show CDR1 as SGHAT and CDR2 as FQDESV (reference sequence). V lost 6 bases to trimming and J lost 0 bases; unmatched junction nucleotides: 8. The CDR3 spans 16 residues. This chain's CDR3 is CASSVPRGSSYNEQFF. The CDR3 DNA is TGTGCCAGCAGTGTACCCAGGGGGAGCTCCTACAATGAGCAGTTCTTC.